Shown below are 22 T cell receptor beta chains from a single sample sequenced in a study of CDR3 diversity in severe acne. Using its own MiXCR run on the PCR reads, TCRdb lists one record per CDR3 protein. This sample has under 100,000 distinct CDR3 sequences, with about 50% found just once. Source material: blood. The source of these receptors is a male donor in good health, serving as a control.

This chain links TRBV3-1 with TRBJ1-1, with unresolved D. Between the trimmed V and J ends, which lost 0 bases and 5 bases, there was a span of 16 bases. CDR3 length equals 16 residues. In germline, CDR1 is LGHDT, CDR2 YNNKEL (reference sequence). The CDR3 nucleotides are TGTGCCAGCAGCCAAGATACCAGTAGTCCGCAAACTGAAGCTTTCTTT. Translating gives CASSQDTSSPQTEAFF. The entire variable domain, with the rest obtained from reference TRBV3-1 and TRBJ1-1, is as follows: DTAVSQTPKYLVTQMGNDKSIKCEQNLGHDTMYWYKQDSKKFLKIMFSYNNKELIINETVPNRFSPKSPDKAHLNLHINSLELGDSAVYFCASSQDTSSPQTEAFFGQGTRLTVV.

CDR3 sequence: CASIQDALSGYTF. The CDR3, as DNA: TGTGCCAGCATCCAAGACGCCCTGAGTGGCTACACCTTC. The gene calls are TRBV11-3 and TRBJ1-2; D is unresolved. Trimming removed 7 bases at V and 7 bases at J, with 16 bases between. The CDR3 is made up of 13 amino acids. Germline V lookup: CDR1 SGHNT, CDR2 YENEEA.

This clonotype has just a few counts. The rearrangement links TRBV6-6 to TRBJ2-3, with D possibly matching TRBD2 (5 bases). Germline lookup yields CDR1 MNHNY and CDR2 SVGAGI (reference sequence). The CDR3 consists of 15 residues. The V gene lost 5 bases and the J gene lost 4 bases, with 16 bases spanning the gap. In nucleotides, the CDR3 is TGTGCCAGCAGTGAGGGCAAGGGCGGTTCAGATACGCAGTATTTT. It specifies CASSEGKGGSDTQYF.

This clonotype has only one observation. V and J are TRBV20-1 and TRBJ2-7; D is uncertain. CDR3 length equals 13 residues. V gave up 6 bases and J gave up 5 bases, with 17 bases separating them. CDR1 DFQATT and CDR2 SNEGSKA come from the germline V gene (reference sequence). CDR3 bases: TGCAGTGCCAGCTCACCGGCCCAGGACGAGCAGTACTTC. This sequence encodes CSASSPAQDEQYF.

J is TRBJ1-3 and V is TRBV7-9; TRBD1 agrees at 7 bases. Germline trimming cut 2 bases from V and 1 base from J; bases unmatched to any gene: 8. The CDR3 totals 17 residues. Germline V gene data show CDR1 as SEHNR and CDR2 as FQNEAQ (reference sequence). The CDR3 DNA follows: TGTGCCAGCAGCTTACCTAGACAGGGTGTTTCTGGAAACACCATATATTTT. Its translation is CASSLPRQGVSGNTIYF. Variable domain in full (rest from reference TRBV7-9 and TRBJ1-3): DTGVSQNPRHKITKRGQNVTFRCDPISEHNRLYWYRQTLGQGPEFLTYFQNEAQLEKSRLLSDRFSAERPKGSFSTLEIQRTEQGDSAMYLCASSLPRQGVSGNTIYFGEGSWLTVV.

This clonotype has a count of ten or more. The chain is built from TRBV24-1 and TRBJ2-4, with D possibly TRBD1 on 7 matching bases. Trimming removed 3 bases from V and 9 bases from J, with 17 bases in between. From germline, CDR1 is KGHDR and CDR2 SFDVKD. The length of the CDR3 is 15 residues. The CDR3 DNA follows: TGTGCCACCAGTGATGCCAGGGGGGCGAAAGGCATTCAGTACTTC. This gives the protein CATSDARGAKGIQYF.

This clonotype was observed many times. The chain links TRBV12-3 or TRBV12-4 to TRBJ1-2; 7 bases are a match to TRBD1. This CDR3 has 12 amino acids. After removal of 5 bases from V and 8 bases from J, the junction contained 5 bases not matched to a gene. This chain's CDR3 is CASSIQTGGYTF. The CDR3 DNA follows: TGTGCCAGCAGTATTCAGACAGGGGGCTACACCTTC.

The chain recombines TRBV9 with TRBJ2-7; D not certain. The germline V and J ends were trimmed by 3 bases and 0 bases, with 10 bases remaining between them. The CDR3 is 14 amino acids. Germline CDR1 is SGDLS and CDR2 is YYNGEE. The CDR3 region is CASSARSSSYEQYF. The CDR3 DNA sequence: TGTGCCAGCAGCGCCCGCTCTAGCTCCTACGAGCAGTACTTC.

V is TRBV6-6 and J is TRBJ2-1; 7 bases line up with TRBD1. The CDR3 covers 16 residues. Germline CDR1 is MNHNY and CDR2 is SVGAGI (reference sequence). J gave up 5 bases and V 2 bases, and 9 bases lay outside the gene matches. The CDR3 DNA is TGTGCCAGCAGTTACGGGCCCGGGACAGAGGACAATGAGCAGTTCTTC. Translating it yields CASSYGPGTEDNEQFF.

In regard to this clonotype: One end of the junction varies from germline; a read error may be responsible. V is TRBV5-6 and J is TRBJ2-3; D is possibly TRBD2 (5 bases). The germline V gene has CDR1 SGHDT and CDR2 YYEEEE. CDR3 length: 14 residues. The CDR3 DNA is TGTGCCAGCAGCTCGACCTCTAGCACAGATACGCGGTATTTT. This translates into CASSSTSSTDTRYF.

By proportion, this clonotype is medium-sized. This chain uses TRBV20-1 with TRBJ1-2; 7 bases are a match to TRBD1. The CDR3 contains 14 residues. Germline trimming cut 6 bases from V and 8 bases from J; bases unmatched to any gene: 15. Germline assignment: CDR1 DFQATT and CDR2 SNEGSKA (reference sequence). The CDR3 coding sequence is TGCAGTGCCGAAATTTCCGGGACAGTTGTCGGCTACACCTTC. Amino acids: CSAEISGTVVGYTF.

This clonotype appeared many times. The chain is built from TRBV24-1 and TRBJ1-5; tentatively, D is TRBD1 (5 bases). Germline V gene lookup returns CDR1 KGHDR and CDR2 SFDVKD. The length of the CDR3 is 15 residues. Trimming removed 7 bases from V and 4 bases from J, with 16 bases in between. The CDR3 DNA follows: TGTGCCACCAGCTCCGGGACCAAAGGGAATCAGCCCCAGCATTTT. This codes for CATSSGTKGNQPQHF.

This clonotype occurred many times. CDR3 sequence (DNA): TGCAGCGGGGAGGTTTTAAACATTCAGTACTTC. It translates to CSGEVLNIQYF. The gene calls are TRBV29-1 and TRBJ2-4; TRBD2 might be the D (6 bases). The ends were cut back, 7 bases at V and 6 bases at J, with 10 bases in the middle. Per germline, CDR1 SQVTM and CDR2 ANQGSEA. CDR3 length: 11 residues.

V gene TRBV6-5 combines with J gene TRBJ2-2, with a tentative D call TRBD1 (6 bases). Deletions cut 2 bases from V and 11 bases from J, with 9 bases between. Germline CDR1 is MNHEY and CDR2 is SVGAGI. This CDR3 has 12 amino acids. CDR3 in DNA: TGTGCCAGCAGTTACGCACAGGGCGAGCTGTTTTTT. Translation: CASSYAQGELFF.

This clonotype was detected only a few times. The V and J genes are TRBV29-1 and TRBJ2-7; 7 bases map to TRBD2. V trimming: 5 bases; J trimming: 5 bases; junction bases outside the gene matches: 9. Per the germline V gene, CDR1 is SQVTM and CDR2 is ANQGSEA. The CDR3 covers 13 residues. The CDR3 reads CSVLTSFYDEQYF. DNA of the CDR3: TGCAGCGTTCTGACTAGCTTCTACGACGAGCAGTACTTC.

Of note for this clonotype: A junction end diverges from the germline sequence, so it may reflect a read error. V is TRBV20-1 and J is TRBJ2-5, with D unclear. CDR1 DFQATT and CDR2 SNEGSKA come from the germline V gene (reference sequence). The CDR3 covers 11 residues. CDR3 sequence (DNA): TGTAGTGCTACCCAGCAAGGGACCCAGTACTTC. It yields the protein CSATQQGTQYF.

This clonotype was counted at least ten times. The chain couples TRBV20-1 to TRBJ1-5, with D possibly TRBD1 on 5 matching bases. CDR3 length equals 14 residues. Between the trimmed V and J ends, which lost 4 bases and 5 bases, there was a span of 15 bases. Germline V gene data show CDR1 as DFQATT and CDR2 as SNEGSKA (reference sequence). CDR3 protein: CSAKTYQGDQPQHF. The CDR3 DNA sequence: TGCAGTGCTAAGACATATCAGGGTGATCAGCCCCAGCATTTT.

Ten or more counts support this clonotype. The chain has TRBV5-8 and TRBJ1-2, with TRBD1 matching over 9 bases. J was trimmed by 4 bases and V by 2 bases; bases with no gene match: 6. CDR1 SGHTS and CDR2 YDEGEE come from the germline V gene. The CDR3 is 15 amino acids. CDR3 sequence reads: CASSLEQGAGYGYTF. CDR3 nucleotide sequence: TGTGCCAGCAGCTTAGAACAGGGGGCTGGCTATGGCTACACCTTC.

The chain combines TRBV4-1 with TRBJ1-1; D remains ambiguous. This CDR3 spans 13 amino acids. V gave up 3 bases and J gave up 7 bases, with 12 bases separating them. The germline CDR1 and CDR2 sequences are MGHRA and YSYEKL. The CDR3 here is CASSQLGSNEAFF. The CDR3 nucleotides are TGCGCCAGCAGCCAGTTAGGGAGTAATGAAGCTTTCTTT.

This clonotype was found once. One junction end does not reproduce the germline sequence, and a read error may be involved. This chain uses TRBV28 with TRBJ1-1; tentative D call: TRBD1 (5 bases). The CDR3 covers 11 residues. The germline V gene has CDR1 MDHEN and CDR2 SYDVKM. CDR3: CVSSLGTEAFF. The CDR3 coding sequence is TGTGTCAGCAGCCTGGGGACGGAGGCTTTCTTT.

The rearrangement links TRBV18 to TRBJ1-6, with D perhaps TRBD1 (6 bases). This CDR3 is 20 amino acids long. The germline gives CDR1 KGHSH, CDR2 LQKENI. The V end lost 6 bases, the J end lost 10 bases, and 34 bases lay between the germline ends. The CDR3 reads CASSHTIDRFMVGGYSPLHF. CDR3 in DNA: TGTGCCAGCTCCCACACCATTGACAGGTTTATGGTTGGTGGTTACTCACCCCTCCACTTT. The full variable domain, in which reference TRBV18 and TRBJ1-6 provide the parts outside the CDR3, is NAGVMQNPRHLVRRRGQEARLRCSPMKGHSHVYWYRQLPEEGLKFMVYLQKENIIDESGMPKERFSAEFPKEGPSILRIQQVVRGDSAAYFCASSHTIDRFMVGGYSPLHFGNGTRLTVT.

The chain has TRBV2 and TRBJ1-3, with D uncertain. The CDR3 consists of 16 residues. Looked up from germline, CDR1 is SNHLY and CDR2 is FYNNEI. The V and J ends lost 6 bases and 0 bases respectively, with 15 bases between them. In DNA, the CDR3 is TGTGCCAGCAGCGCCGAGACCGGTTACTCTGGAAACACCATATATTTT. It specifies CASSAETGYSGNTIYF.